These T cell receptor beta chains were read from a single sample in a study of esophageal squamous cell carcinoma tumors. MiXCR, run by TCRdb on the 5' RACE reads, gives a single entry per CDR3 protein. The repertoire holds around 5,000 distinct CDR3 sequences, with 22% as singletons. Sequenced material: tumor tissue. These receptors were collected from a man between 45 and 79 years old with esophageal squamous cell carcinoma. Both conserved end residues are part of each CDR3. Each record gives: V gene, CDR3 length, J gene, D gene, clone size, CDR3 protein, CDR3 DNA. A D gene is named only where the DNA matches it firmly. Part of the rows lack a size; the others show once, few, many or a class for expanded clones.

TRBV4-1	16	TRBJ2-7	TRBD2	.	CASSQDFGGGAREQYF	TGCGCCAGCAGCCAAGACTTCGGGGGAGGGGCCCGCGAGCAGTACTTC
TRBV6-5	15	TRBJ2-1	.	many	CASSTPGPPYNEQFF	TGTGCCAGCAGCACACCGGGACCCCCGTACAATGAGCAGTTCTTC
TRBV6-5	14	TRBJ1-2	TRBD1	.	CASRTGGVNYGYTF	TGTGCCAGCCGGACAGGGGGTGTTAACTATGGCTACACCTTC
TRBV5-4	15	TRBJ2-5	.	few	CASSQQIASSETQYF	TGTGCCAGCAGCCAACAGATAGCGAGTTCCGAGACCCAGTACTTC
TRBV28	10	TRBJ2-1	.	medium-sized	CASSFSEQFF	TGTGCCAGCAGTTTCTCTGAGCAGTTCTTC
TRBV10-3	13	TRBJ2-5	.	many	CAISQQPQETQYF	TGTGCCATCAGCCAACAGCCCCAAGAGACCCAGTACTTC
TRBV28	14	TRBJ2-7	.	few	CASSLPDPPNEQYF	TGTGCCAGCAGTCTTCCTGACCCTCCGAACGAGCAGTACTTC
TRBV30	14	TRBJ1-2	TRBD1	.	CAWLLGQGANGDTF	TGTGCCTGGCTTTTGGGACAGGGGGCGAATGGCGACACCTTC
TRBV29-1	13	TRBJ2-5	.	many	CSVGSFPQETQYF	TGCAGCGTTGGGTCCTTCCCCCAAGAGACCCAGTACTTC
TRBV4-1	13	TRBJ1-5	TRBD1	few	CASSPGTGGLRDF	TGCGCCAGCAGCCCCGGGACAGGGGGCCTCAGGGATTTT
TRBV20-1	14	TRBJ2-7	.	.	CSARVWTEEYEQYF	TGCAGTGCTAGGGTTTGGACGGAGGAATACGAGCAGTACTTC
TRBV29-1	13	TRBJ1-1	.	medium-sized	CSVTRTENTEAFF	TGCAGCGTTACACGGACCGAGAACACTGAAGCTTTCTTT
TRBV5-1	13	TRBJ2-5	TRBD1	medium-sized	CASSPTGDETQYF	TGCGCCAGCAGCCCCACAGGGGACGAGACCCAGTACTTC
TRBV19	15	TRBJ2-3	TRBD2	.	CASSNGERGSDTQYF	TGTGCCAGTAGCAATGGAGAGCGGGGCTCAGATACGCAGTATTTT
TRBV28	14	TRBJ2-1	TRBD2	many	CASLAGGEYNEQFF	TGTGCCAGTTTAGCGGGAGGGGAATACAATGAGCAGTTCTTC
TRBV20-1	12	TRBJ2-7	.	.	CSALRGPYEQYF	TGCAGTGCCCTCAGAGGGCCGTACGAGCAGTACTTC
TRBV5-5	14	TRBJ2-3	TRBD1	.	CASSRRDREDTQYF	TGTGCCAGCAGCCGGCGAGACAGGGAAGATACGCAGTATTTT
TRBV12-3/TRBV12-4	15	TRBJ2-7	TRBD2	.	CASSLSGSCTYEQYF	TGTGCCAGCAGTTTAAGCGGGAGTTGTACCTACGAGCAGTACTTC
TRBV3-1	15	TRBJ2-7	TRBD1	.	CASSLGQGISYEQYF	TGTGCCAGCAGCCTGGGACAGGGGATCTCCTACGAGCAGTACTTC
TRBV28	15	TRBJ2-7	TRBD2	few	CASKGPTSGSHEQYF	TGTGCCAGCAAAGGCCCGACTAGCGGGAGTCACGAGCAGTACTTC
TRBV6-1	15	TRBJ2-2	.	few	CASSENHGNTGELFF	TGTGCCAGCAGTGAAAACCACGGAAACACCGGGGAGCTGTTTTTT
TRBV28	17	TRBJ2-1	.	many	CASSGVAVPPRDNEQFF	TGTGCCAGCAGTGGGGTCGCGGTACCCCCCCGGGACAATGAGCAGTTCTTC
TRBV20-1	14	TRBJ1-2	TRBD1	.	CSASGTVWSYGYTF	TGCAGTGCTAGCGGGACAGTCTGGTCCTATGGCTACACCTTC
TRBV27	13	TRBJ2-1	TRBD1	.	CATRDSSYNEQFF	TGTGCCACTCGGGACAGCTCCTACAATGAGCAGTTCTTC
TRBV30	16	TRBJ1-5	.	few	CAWSVLGGLSNQPQHF	TGTGCCTGGAGTGTACTAGGAGGCCTTAGCAATCAGCCCCAGCATTTT
TRBV19	13	TRBJ2-7	.	medium-sized	CASSIGGNYEQYF	TGTGCCAGTAGTATTGGTGGGAACTACGAGCAGTACTTC
TRBV21-1	15	TRBJ2-1	.	.	CASTPRERSYNEQFF	TGTGCCAGCACCCCCCGGGAGAGGTCCTACAATGAGCAGTTCTTC
TRBV2	14	TRBJ1-5	.	medium-sized	CASSSGQANQPQHF	TGTGCCAGCAGTAGTGGCCAGGCTAATCAGCCCCAGCATTTT
TRBV20-1	15	TRBJ2-3	TRBD2	.	CSAPAAGEGTDTQYF	TGCAGTGCTCCCGCCGCGGGAGAGGGCACAGATACGCAGTATTTT
TRBV15	17	TRBJ2-3	.	many	CATSRGLSSTSTDTQYF	TGTGCCACCAGCAGAGGACTGAGCTCGACTAGCACAGATACGCAGTATTTT
TRBV13	12	TRBJ2-4	TRBD1	.	CASSMTGDIQYF	TGTGCCAGCAGCATGACAGGGGACATTCAGTACTTC
TRBV2	16	TRBJ1-5	.	few	CASSEEAGITNQPQHF	TGTGCCAGCAGTGAAGAGGCAGGGATCACCAATCAGCCCCAGCATTTT
TRBV27	16	TRBJ2-1	TRBD2	few	CASSFYKAGVDNEQFF	TGTGCCAGCAGTTTCTATAAAGCGGGAGTAGACAATGAGCAGTTCTTC